These T cell receptor beta chains were read from a single sample in a study of cytomegalovirus exposure and HLA in healthy donors. TCRdb keeps only in-frame clones here, not all; method: immunoSEQ multiplex PCR. Found here are about 150,000 clones, about 64% of them singletons; the top ten hold 2.4%. Source material: PBMCs. These receptors were taken from a woman aged 40-49 years in good health and CMV-seronegative. CDR3s include the opening cysteine and the closing phenylalanine or tryptophan. Each record gives: CDR3 protein, CDR3 DNA, J gene, CDR3 length, D gene, V gene, clone size. The D gene is left open where the match is weak. A row's size may be missing; if present it is once, few, many or a size class.

CASSREQGGQPQHF | TGTGCCAGCAGCAGGGAACAGGGCGGTCAGCCCCAGCATTTT | TRBJ1-5 | 14 | NA | TRBV7-2 | NA
CASSLVPPRDRGLVAEAFF | TGTGCCAGCAGCTTAGTACCACCCAGGGACAGGGGGCTCGTCGCTGAAGCTTTCTTT | TRBJ1-1 | 19 | TRBD1 | TRBV7-8 | NA
CASSLRGRIGNEQFF | TGTGCCAGCAGTTTAAGGGGCAGAATAGGGAATGAGCAGTTCTTC | TRBJ2-1 | 15 | NA | TRBV27 | NA
CASSLRLAGGQADTQYF | TGTGCCAGCAGCCTCCGACTAGCGGGGGGGCAAGCAGATACGCAGTATTTT | TRBJ2-3 | 17 | TRBD2 | TRBV5-4 | NA
CASLQQRKGIEAGQHF | TGTGCCAGCCTCCAGCAGCGTAAGGGTATTGAGGCAGGGCAGCATTTT | TRBJ1-5 | 16 | NA | TRBV9 | NA
CASSLTGAPDAGPRAFF | TGTGCCAGCAGCTTAACAGGGGCTCCTGACGCTGGGCCTAGGGCTTTCTTT | TRBJ1-1 | 17 | TRBD1 | TRBV5-6 | NA
CASSLQGSREKLFF | TGTGCCAGCAGTTTGCAGGGGAGTCGGGAAAAACTGTTTTTT | TRBJ1-4 | 14 | NA | TRBV2 | few
CASAGGLAKNIQYF | TGTGCCAGCGCCGGGGGGTTAGCCAAAAACATTCAGTACTTC | TRBJ2-4 | 14 | TRBD2 | TRBV2 | NA
CASSLRTGANTEAFF | TGCGCCAGCAGCTTGCGGACAGGGGCGAACACTGAAGCTTTCTTT | TRBJ1-1 | 15 | TRBD1 | TRBV5-1 | NA
CAWDRGRGQAGHEQFF | TGTGCCTGGGATCGGGGTAGGGGACAGGCGGGCCATGAGCAGTTCTTC | TRBJ2-1 | 16 | TRBD1 | TRBV30 | NA
CASSEGLAGQGTIYF | TGTGCCAGCAGCGAGGGACTGGCCGGGCAGGGCACCATATATTTT | TRBJ1-3 | 15 | NA | TRBV11-2 | NA
CASSPSSSGYQPQHF | TGTGCCAGCAGTCCGAGTAGCAGCGGCTATCAGCCCCAGCATTTT | TRBJ1-5 | 15 | NA | TRBV2 | few
CASSVADRVYQPQHF | TGTGCCAGCAGTGTAGCGGACAGGGTTTATCAGCCCCAGCATTTT | TRBJ1-5 | 15 | TRBD1 | TRBV2 | once
CASGNSISGELFF | TGTGCTAGTGGTAACAGTATATCCGGGGAGCTGTTTTTT | TRBJ2-2 | 13 | NA | TRBV12-5 | few
CASTGQGLEQYF | TGTGCCAGTACGGGACAGGGGCTCGAGCAGTACTTC | TRBJ2-7 | 12 | TRBD1 | TRBV19 | NA
CASSLLAGAVDTQYF | TGTGCCAGCAGCTTGCTAGCGGGGGCTGTAGATACGCAGTATTTT | TRBJ2-3 | 15 | TRBD2 | TRBV5-4 | many
CASSPPSGTLNTEAFF | TGTGCCAGCTCACCACCTTCCGGGACATTGAACACTGAAGCTTTCTTT | TRBJ1-1 | 16 | NA | TRBV18 | NA
CAWSLRAWLTEDFF | TGTGCCTGGAGCCTCAGGGCCTGGCTCACTGAAGATTTCTTT | TRBJ1-1 | 14 | NA | TRBV30 | once
CASSPFREGNSPLHF | TGTGCCAGCTCACCATTCAGGGAGGGGAATTCACCCCTCCACTTT | TRBJ1-6 | 15 | NA | TRBV18 | NA
CASTPGEHMGSDTQYF | TGTGCCAGCACCCCAGGGGAGCACATGGGGTCGGATACGCAGTATTTT | TRBJ2-3 | 16 | NA | TRBV6-6 | NA
CASSSPGTGGGGYTF | TGTGCCAGCAGTTCCCCCGGGACAGGGGGCGGAGGCTACACCTTC | TRBJ1-2 | 15 | TRBD1 | TRBV28 | NA
CASSLSGSFREQYF | TGTGCCAGCAGCTTATCAGGGTCCTTCCGCGAGCAGTACTTC | TRBJ2-7 | 14 | NA | TRBV7-2 | NA
CASRGAYNEQFF | TGTGCCTCCAGGGGAGCCTACAATGAGCAGTTCTTC | TRBJ2-1 | 12 | NA | TRBV5-6 | few
CASSLGTGSGNTIYF | TGCGCCAGCAGCTTGGGGACAGGCTCTGGAAACACCATATATTTT | TRBJ1-3 | 15 | TRBD1 | TRBV5-1 | NA
CASSAIGGGNQPQHF | TGTGCCAGCTCAGCTATCGGAGGGGGCAATCAGCCCCAGCATTTT | TRBJ1-5 | 15 | NA | TRBV18 | NA
CATQLGNYGYTF | TGTGCCACCCAGCTCGGGAACTATGGCTACACCTTC | TRBJ1-2 | 12 | NA | TRBV7-9 | NA
CASSGQGPIGEKLFF | TGTGCCAGCAGCGGACAGGGTCCTATAGGTGAAAAACTGTTTTTT | TRBJ1-4 | 15 | TRBD1 | TRBV7-8 | NA
CASSQKGALAGGWEDTQYF | TGCGCCAGCAGCCAAAAGGGGGCACTAGCGGGGGGGTGGGAGGATACGCAGTATTTT | TRBJ2-3 | 19 | TRBD2 | TRBV4-1 | NA
CASSPQKYSNTGELFF | TGTGCCAGCTCACCTCAAAAGTACTCGAACACCGGGGAGCTGTTTTTT | TRBJ2-2 | 16 | NA | TRBV18 | NA
CASSSSGAPGYTF | TGTGCCAGCAGCTCCTCCGGTGCTCCGGGCTACACCTTC | TRBJ1-2 | 13 | NA | TRBV5-8 | NA
CASSLGRDSEAFF | TGTGCCAGCAGCTTAGGTCGTGACTCTGAAGCTTTCTTT | TRBJ1-1 | 13 | NA | TRBV7-8 | few
CASSFQGGAYNEQFF | TGCGCCAGCAGCTTCCAAGGGGGGGCATACAATGAGCAGTTCTTC | TRBJ2-1 | 15 | NA | TRBV5-1 | NA
CASRLFGRGKETQYF | TGTGCCAGCAGACTATTTGGGCGGGGAAAGGAGACCCAGTACTTC | TRBJ2-5 | 15 | NA | TRBV11-1 | NA
CASSLDRDNSPLHF | TGTGCCAGCTCACTGGACAGGGATAATTCACCCCTCCACTTT | TRBJ1-6 | 14 | TRBD1 | TRBV18 | NA
CASSLVGRDTDTQYF | TGCGCCAGCAGCTTGGTAGGCAGGGACACAGATACGCAGTATTTT | TRBJ2-3 | 15 | NA | TRBV5-1 | NA
CASRRESEQYF | TGCGCCAGCAGGCGTGAATCCGAGCAGTACTTC | TRBJ2-7 | 11 | NA | TRBV5-1 | few
CASSLGQGSGYEQYF | TGTGCCAGCAGCTTGGGACAGGGTTCGGGCTACGAGCAGTACTTC | TRBJ2-7 | 15 | TRBD1 | TRBV5-6 | once
CASSEPSIGGGTEAFF | TGTGCCAGCAGTGAACCTTCCATCGGGGGGGGTACTGAAGCTTTCTTT | TRBJ1-1 | 16 | NA | TRBV2 | NA
CASSALPGQISGNTIYF | TGTGCCAGCAGCGCCCTACCGGGACAGATCTCTGGAAACACCATATATTTT | TRBJ1-3 | 17 | TRBD1 | TRBV9 | NA
CASSSDPGQPYEQYF | TGTGCCAGCAGCAGCGATCCGGGACAGCCCTACGAGCAGTACTTC | TRBJ2-7 | 15 | TRBD1 | TRBV5-6 | NA
CASSRQGSKTEAFF | TGTGCCAGCAGCCGACAGGGAAGCAAGACTGAAGCTTTCTTT | TRBJ1-1 | 14 | TRBD1 | TRBV11-2 | NA
CASSLLPRGGNEKLFF | TGTGCCAGCAGCTTACTCCCACGGGGAGGGAATGAAAAACTGTTTTTT | TRBJ1-4 | 16 | NA | TRBV7-3 | NA
CASSRGKMNTEAFF | TGCGCCAGCAGCAGGGGTAAGATGAACACTGAAGCTTTCTTT | TRBJ1-1 | 14 | NA | TRBV5-1 | few
CASSQEVAGGNNEQFF | TGCGCCAGCAGCCAAGAGGTGGCGGGGGGAAACAATGAGCAGTTCTTC | TRBJ2-1 | 16 | TRBD2 | TRBV4-1 | NA
CASSEGGTGRYEQYF | TGCGCCAGCAGTGAGGGGGGGACAGGACGATACGAGCAGTACTTC | TRBJ2-7 | 15 | TRBD1 | TRBV10-2 | few
CASINYGYTF | TGTGCCAGTATTAACTATGGCTACACCTTC | TRBJ1-2 | 10 | NA | TRBV12-1 | few
CASSLGTPAFF | TGTGCCAGCAGCCTGGGGACACCAGCTTTCTTT | TRBJ1-1 | 11 | NA | TRBV5-5 | NA
CASSPPGGGADTQYF | TGTGCCAGCAGCCCCCCAGGAGGGGGCGCAGATACGCAGTATTTT | TRBJ2-3 | 15 | NA | TRBV28 | few
CASSRTGDVNEQFF | TGTGCCAGCAGCCGGACAGGGGATGTCAATGAGCAGTTCTTC | TRBJ2-1 | 14 | TRBD1 | TRBV9 | few
CASSPDRGQADTQYF | TGCGCCAGCAGCCCGGACAGGGGGCAGGCAGATACGCAGTATTTT | TRBJ2-3 | 15 | TRBD1 | TRBV5-1 | NA
CASSIRGGSGTEAFF | TGTGCCAGCAGTATCCGAGGGGGCTCGGGGACTGAAGCTTTCTTT | TRBJ1-1 | 15 | TRBD1 | TRBV27 | NA
CASSWSGFNQPQHF | TGTGCCAGCAGTTGGTCAGGCTTCAATCAGCCCCAGCATTTT | TRBJ1-5 | 14 | NA | TRBV21-1 | NA
CAWSADRGIGGYTF | TGTGCCTGGAGCGCGGACAGGGGGATCGGGGGCTACACCTTC | TRBJ1-2 | 14 | TRBD1 | TRBV30 | NA
CATSRDGGLETQYF | TGTGCCACCAGCAGAGATGGGGGCCTAGAGACCCAGTACTTC | TRBJ2-5 | 14 | NA | TRBV15 | NA
CASSIPGNSNQPQHF | TGTGCCAGTAGTATCCCAGGAAATAGCAATCAGCCCCAGCATTTT | TRBJ1-5 | 15 | NA | TRBV19 | NA
CASSFDTNTEAFF | TGTGCCAGCAGCTTTGACACAAACACTGAAGCTTTCTTT | TRBJ1-1 | 13 | NA | TRBV6-1 | NA
CASSQDRIQVFNTGELFF | TGTGCCAGCAGCCAAGATAGGATTCAGGTATTCAACACCGGGGAGCTGTTTTTT | TRBJ2-2 | 18 | NA | TRBV14 | NA
CASSLIQGSGENTGELFF | TGTGCCAGCAGCTTAATACAGGGAAGCGGGGAGAACACCGGGGAGCTGTTTTTT | TRBJ2-2 | 18 | NA | TRBV11-2 | few
CASSLTSVSGANVLTF | TGCGCCAGCAGTCTGACTAGCGTTTCTGGGGCCAACGTCCTGACTTTC | TRBJ2-6 | 16 | TRBD2 | TRBV5-1 | once
CASSFQGQETQYF | TGTGCCAGCAGCTTCCAGGGTCAAGAGACCCAGTACTTC | TRBJ2-5 | 13 | NA | TRBV5-4 | NA